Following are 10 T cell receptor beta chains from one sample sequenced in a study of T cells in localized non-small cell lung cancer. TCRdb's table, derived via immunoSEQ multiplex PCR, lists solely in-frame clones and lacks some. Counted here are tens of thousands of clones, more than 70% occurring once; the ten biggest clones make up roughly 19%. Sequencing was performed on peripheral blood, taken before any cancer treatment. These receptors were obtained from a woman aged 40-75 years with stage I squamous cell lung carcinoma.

The CDR3 loop is CASSAEGRYTEAFF. CDR3 nucleotide sequence: TGTGCCAGTAGTGCGGAGGGAAGGTACACTGAAGCTTTCTTT. V is TRBV19 and J is TRBJ1-1; D is undetermined. Trimming removed 5 bases at V and 3 bases at J, with 13 bases between. The CDR3 extends over 14 amino acids. Germline V gives CDR1 LNHDA, CDR2 SQIVND (reference sequence).

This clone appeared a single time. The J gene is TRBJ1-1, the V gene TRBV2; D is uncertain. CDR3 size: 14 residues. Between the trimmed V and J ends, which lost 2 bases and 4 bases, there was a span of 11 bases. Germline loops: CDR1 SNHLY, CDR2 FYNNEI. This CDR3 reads CASSEIGSSTEAFF. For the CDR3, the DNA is TGTGCCAGCAGTGAAATAGGGAGTTCCACTGAAGCTTTCTTT.

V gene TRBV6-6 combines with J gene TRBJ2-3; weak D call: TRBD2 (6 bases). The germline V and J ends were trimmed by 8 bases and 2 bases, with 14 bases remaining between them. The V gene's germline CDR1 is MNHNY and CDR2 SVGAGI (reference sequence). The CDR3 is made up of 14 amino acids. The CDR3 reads CASSGSGPTDTQYF. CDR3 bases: TGTGCCAGCTCGGGTAGCGGTCCCACAGATACGCAGTATTTT.

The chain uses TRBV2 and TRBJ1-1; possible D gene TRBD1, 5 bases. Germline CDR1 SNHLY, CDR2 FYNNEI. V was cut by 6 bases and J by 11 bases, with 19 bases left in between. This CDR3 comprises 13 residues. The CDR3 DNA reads TGTGCCAGCAGCATTAACTGGCAAGGGGTTGCTTTCTTT. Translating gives CASSINWQGVAFF.

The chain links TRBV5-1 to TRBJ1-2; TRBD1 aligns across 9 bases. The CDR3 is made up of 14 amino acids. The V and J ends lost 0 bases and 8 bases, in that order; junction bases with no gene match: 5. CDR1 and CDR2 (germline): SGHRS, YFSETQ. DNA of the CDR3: TGCGCCAGCAGCTTGGAACCCGGGACAGGGGGCTACACCTTC. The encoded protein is CASSLEPGTGGYTF.

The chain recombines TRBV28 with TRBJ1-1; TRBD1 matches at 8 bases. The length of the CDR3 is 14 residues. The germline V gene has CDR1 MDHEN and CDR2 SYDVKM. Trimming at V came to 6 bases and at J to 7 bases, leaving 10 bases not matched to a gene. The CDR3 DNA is TGTGCCAGCAGGTCCCTCAGGGGGCAAGGTGAAGCTTTCTTT. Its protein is CASRSLRGQGEAFF. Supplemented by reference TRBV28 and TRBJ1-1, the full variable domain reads DVKVTQSSRYLVKRTGEKVFLECVQDMDHENMFWYRQDPGLGLRLIYFSYDVKMKEKGDIPEGYSVSREKKERFSLILESASTNQTSMYLCASRSLRGQGEAFFGQGTRLTVV.

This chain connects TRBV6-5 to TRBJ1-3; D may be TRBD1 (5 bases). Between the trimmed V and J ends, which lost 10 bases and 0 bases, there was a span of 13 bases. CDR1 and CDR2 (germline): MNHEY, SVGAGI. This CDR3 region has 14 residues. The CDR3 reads CATRTGFSGNTIYF. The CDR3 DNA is TGTGCCACCAGAACAGGTTTCTCTGGAAACACCATATATTTT.

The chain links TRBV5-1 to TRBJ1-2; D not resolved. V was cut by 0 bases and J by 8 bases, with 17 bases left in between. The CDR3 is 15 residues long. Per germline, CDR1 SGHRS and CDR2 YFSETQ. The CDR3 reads CASSLDPGSQGGYTF. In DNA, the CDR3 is TGCGCCAGCAGCTTGGACCCCGGGAGCCAAGGCGGCTACACCTTC.

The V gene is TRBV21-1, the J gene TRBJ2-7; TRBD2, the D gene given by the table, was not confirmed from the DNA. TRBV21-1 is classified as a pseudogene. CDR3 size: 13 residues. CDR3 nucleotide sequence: TGTGCCAGCAGCGATCCCGGGAGCTACGAGCAGTACTTC. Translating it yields CASSDPGSYEQYF.

The CDR3 region is CASNRRTGLLNYGYTF. The CDR3 DNA is TGTGCCAGTAACAGGAGGACAGGTTTATTGAACTATGGCTACACCTTC. The V and J genes are TRBV19 and TRBJ1-2; 7 bases line up with TRBD1. V shed 7 bases, J shed 2 bases, and the junction held 13 bases outside the gene matches. There are 16 residues in the CDR3. CDR1 is LNHDA and CDR2 is SQIVND in the germline V gene (reference sequence).